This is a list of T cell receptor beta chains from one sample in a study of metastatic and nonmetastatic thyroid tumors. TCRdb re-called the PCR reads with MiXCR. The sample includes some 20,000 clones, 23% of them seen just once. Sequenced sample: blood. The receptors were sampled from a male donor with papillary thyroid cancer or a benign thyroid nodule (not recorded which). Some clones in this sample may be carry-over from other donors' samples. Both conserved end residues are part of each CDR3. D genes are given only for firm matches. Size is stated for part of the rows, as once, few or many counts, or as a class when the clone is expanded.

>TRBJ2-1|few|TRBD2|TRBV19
TGTGCCAGTAGTATATCTATAGCGGGAGGGCCCGGGGACAATGAGCAGTTCTTC
CASSISIAGGPGDNEQFF
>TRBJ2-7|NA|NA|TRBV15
TGTGCCACCAGCAGGGACACAACCTACGAGCAGTACTTC
CATSRDTTYEQYF
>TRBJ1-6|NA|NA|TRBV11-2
TGTGCCAGCAGCTTAGTGGGGGCCAATTCACCCCTCCACTTT
CASSLVGANSPLHF
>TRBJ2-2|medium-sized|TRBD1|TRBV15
TGTGCCACCAGCAGAGATTCCCGGGACAGGGAAAGTACCGGGGAGCTGTTTTTT
CATSRDSRDRESTGELFF
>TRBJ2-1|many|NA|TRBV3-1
TGTGCCAGCAGACACCGGGACAGCGGGGTCTATGAGCAGTTCTTC
CASRHRDSGVYEQFF
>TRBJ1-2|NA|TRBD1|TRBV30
TGTGCCTGGAGTAAACAGGGGGCAGGGGGCTACACCTTC
CAWSKQGAGGYTF
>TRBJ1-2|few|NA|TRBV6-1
TGTGCCAGCAGTTTAGGGGCCGTGCGTGGCTACACCTTC
CASSLGAVRGYTF
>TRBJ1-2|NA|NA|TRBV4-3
TGCGCCAGCAGCCAAGATCAGGGTTGGGACTATGGCTACACCTTC
CASSQDQGWDYGYTF
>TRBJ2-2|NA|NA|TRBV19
TGTGCCAGTAGGGGGGCCGGGACACTTAACACCGGGGAGCTGTTTTTT
CASRGAGTLNTGELFF
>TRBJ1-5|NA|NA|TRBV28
TGTGCCAGCAGGGAAGGGGCAGGTCAGCCCCAGCATTTT
CASREGAGQPQHF
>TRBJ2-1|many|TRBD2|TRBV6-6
TGTGCCAGCAGCCTACTCCTCCGACTAGCGGACCGGGGGGACAATGAGCAGTTCTTC
CASSLLLRLADRGDNEQFF
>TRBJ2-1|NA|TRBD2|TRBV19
TGTGCCACACTTACGCGGGGGGGCCGTTCAAATGAGCAGTTCTTC
CATLTRGGRSNEQFF
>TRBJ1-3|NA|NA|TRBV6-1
TGTGCCAGCAGAAAAGGAGTCTCTGGAAACACCATATATTTT
CASRKGVSGNTIYF
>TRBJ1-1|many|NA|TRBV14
TGTGCCAGCAGCATACACAGGTTTGGCACTGAAGCTTTCTTT
CASSIHRFGTEAFF
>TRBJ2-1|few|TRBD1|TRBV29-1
TGCAGCGCTCCAGGGGGACAGGGGACCTACAATGAGCAGTTCTTC
CSAPGGQGTYNEQFF
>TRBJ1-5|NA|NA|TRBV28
TGTGCCAGCACTCCCGCCGGGGCTTCGGGTAGTAATCAGCCCCAGCATTTT
CASTPAGASGSNQPQHF
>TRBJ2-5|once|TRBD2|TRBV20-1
TGCAGTGTTCTTGGACTAGCGGCCTCGGAGACCCAGTACTTC
CSVLGLAASETQYF
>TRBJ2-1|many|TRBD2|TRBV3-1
TGTGCCAGCAGCCCCGGGACTAGCGGGTACAATGAGCAGTTCTTC
CASSPGTSGYNEQFF
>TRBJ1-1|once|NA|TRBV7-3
TGTGCCAGCAGCCTCGGAATCCTGGGCACTGAAGCTTTCTTT
CASSLGILGTEAFF
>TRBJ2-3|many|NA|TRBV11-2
TGTGCCAGCAGCCCCTGGGGGGCACAGTCTCGCACAGATACGCAGTATTTT
CASSPWGAQSRTDTQYF
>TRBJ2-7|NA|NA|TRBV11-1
TGTGCCAGCAGCTTAGCAGGGCCCTACGAGCAGTACTTC
CASSLAGPYEQYF
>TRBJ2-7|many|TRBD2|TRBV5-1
TGCGCCAGCAGCTTGGCCATAACGGGAGGGCGACGCGAGCAGTACTTC
CASSLAITGGRREQYF
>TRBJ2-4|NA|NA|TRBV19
TGTGCCAGTAGTATCTACGGGGGAACCAAAAACATTCAGTACTTC
CASSIYGGTKNIQYF
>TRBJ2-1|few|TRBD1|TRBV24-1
TGTGCCACCGGGGGAGGACAGGGGAAAAATGAGCAGTTCTTC
CATGGGQGKNEQFF
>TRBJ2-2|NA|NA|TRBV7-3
TGTGCCAGCAGCTTAAACGGGGTACTAGCAGCCGGGGAGCTGTTTTTT
CASSLNGVLAAGELFF
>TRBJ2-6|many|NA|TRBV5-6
TGTGCCAGCAGCTTTCCCGCAGGGGCCAACGTCCTGACTTTC
CASSFPAGANVLTF
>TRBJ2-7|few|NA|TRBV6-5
TGTGCCAGCAGTTACTCGAGGTGTTCCTACGAGCAGTACTTC
CASSYSRCSYEQYF
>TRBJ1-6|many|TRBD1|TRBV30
TGTGCCCGCGCGGGACAGGGGGCCTCACCCCTCCACTTT
CARAGQGASPLHF
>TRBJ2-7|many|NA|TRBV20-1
TGCAGTGCTAGAGATGGACTCCAGGGCTGGGGCGAGCAGTACTTC
CSARDGLQGWGEQYF
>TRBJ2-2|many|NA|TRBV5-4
TGTGCCACCTTGGACGGTGCGAACACCGGGGAGCTGTTTTTT
CATLDGANTGELFF